The 20 T cell receptor beta chains below all came from one sample that was sequenced in a study of blood T cell repertoires in COVID-19. Only in-frame clones appear in the TCRdb table, and some are missing; sequencing was by immunoSEQ multiplex PCR. The table includes 330,000 or so clones, almost 90% detected once. The sample taken for sequencing was PBMCs or T cells enriched from blood (not recorded which). The receptors were gathered from a woman aged 25 to 39 who had been exposed to COVID-19.

This rearrangement joins TRBV29-1 to TRBJ2-3; tentatively, D is TRBD2 (6 bases). The germline CDR1 and CDR2 sequences are SQVTM and ANQGSEA. The V end lost 4 bases, the J end lost 2 bases, and 10 bases lay between the germline ends. This CDR3 is built from 13 residues. The CDR3 loop is CSVALALTDTQYF. In DNA, the CDR3 is TGCAGCGTTGCACTAGCCCTCACAGATACGCAGTATTTT.

V gene TRBV7-6 combines with J gene TRBJ2-1; 8 bases fit TRBD2. Germline-derived CDR1 and CDR2 are SGHVS and FNYEAQ. The V gene end was trimmed by 4 bases and the J gene end by 9 bases; junction bases not matched to a gene: 8. This CDR3 is built from 14 residues. The CDR3 loop reads CASSSSGGVSEQFF. CDR3 coding DNA: TGTGCCAGCAGCTCCTCGGGGGGGGTCAGTGAGCAGTTCTTC.

Only one count was recorded for this clone. The chain combines TRBV18 with TRBJ2-7; weak D call: TRBD1 (6 bases). Trimming removed 2 bases from V and 2 bases from J, with 10 bases in between. CDR1 and CDR2 (germline): KGHSH, LQKENI. The CDR3 totals 14 residues. As DNA, the CDR3 is TGTGCCAGCTCACCAGACGACAGGACCTACGAGCAGTACTTC. Amino acids: CASSPDDRTYEQYF. The full variable domain, its missing parts supplied by reference TRBV18 and TRBJ2-7, is NAGVMQNPRHLVRRRGQEARLRCSPMKGHSHVYWYRQLPEEGLKFMVYLQKENIIDESGMPKERFSAEFPKEGPSILRIQQVVRGDSAAYFCASSPDDRTYEQYFGPGTRLTVT.

The chain recombines TRBV30 with TRBJ2-1; possibly TRBD2 for D (6 bases). CDR1 is GTSNPN and CDR2 is SVGIG in the germline V gene (reference sequence). The CDR3 sequence is 13 residues long. The germline V and J ends were trimmed by 0 bases and 13 bases, with 16 bases remaining between them. The CDR3 coding sequence is TGTGCCTGGAGTGTTGCGGGATACAATGCACAGTTCTTC. The encoded protein is CAWSVAGYNAQFF.

V usage is TRBV30 and J usage is TRBJ2-7; D is perhaps TRBD2 (6 bases). V was clipped by 3 bases and J by 7 bases, with 22 bases between them. The CDR3 spans 15 residues. CDR1 and CDR2 (germline): GTSNPN, SVGIG (reference sequence). The CDR3 nucleotides are TGTGCCTGGAGCGCTGGGGTTGCGGGGTGGAGAGAGCAGTACTTC. Protein: CAWSAGVAGWREQYF.

The rearrangement links TRBV4-1 to TRBJ2-7; maybe TRBD2 (6 bases). The CDR3 contains 15 residues. Trimming removed 1 base at V and 1 base at J, with 11 bases between. Germline CDR1 and CDR2: MGHRA and YSYEKL. CDR3 region: CASSQGGVGSYEQYF. Here the CDR3 DNA reads TGCGCCAGCAGCCAAGGGGGGGTAGGGTCCTACGAGCAGTACTTC.

The rearrangement joins TRBV6-1 to TRBJ1-2; TRBD1 might be the D (6 bases). This CDR3 comprises 15 residues. Trimming removed 3 bases at V and 3 bases at J, with 14 bases between. From germline, CDR1 is MNHNS and CDR2 SASEGT. CDR3 DNA sequence: TGTGCCAGCAGTGAGGTGGCGGGGGCTTACTATGGCTACACCTTC. Translated: CASSEVAGAYYGYTF.

V is TRBV28 and J is TRBJ2-7; 7 bases match TRBD2. This CDR3 is built from 14 residues. The germline gives CDR1 MDHEN, CDR2 SYDVKM. Losses at the gene ends were 7 bases for V and 1 base for J; bases not matched to a gene: 7. The CDR3: CASTQQRGSYEQYF. The CDR3 DNA sequence: TGTGCCAGCACTCAACAGCGGGGATCCTACGAGCAGTACTTC.

The V gene is TRBV27, the J gene TRBJ1-4, with 7 bases fitting TRBD1. This CDR3 region has 14 residues. V was pared by 6 bases and J by 4 bases, with 5 bases of the junction left unmatched. Germline-derived CDR1 and CDR2 are MNHEY and SMNVEV (reference sequence). The CDR3 DNA reads TGTGCCAGCAGCCAAGGGGGCGGTAATGAAAAACTGTTTTTT. Translation gives CASSQGGGNEKLFF.

The V call is TRBV18, the J call TRBJ2-7, with 8 bases lining up with TRBD1. The CDR3 extends over 15 amino acids. Looked up from germline, CDR1 is KGHSH and CDR2 is LQKENI. J lost 2 bases, V lost 4 bases, and 7 bases had no gene match. The CDR3 region has the DNA TGTGCCAGCTCACAATCACAGGGGGTCGCCTACGAGCAGTACTTC. The encoded protein is CASSQSQGVAYEQYF.

This chain connects TRBV5-4 to TRBJ1-1; 9 bases fit TRBD1. Germline-derived CDR1 and CDR2 are SGHNT and YYREEE (reference sequence). The CDR3 length is 13 residues. The V gene end was trimmed by 3 bases and the J gene end by 10 bases; junction bases not matched to a gene: 7. This CDR3 reads CASSSMTGGVAFF. For the CDR3, the DNA is TGTGCCAGCAGCTCAATGACAGGGGGGGTAGCTTTCTTT.

This chain connects TRBV5-1 to TRBJ1-1; 10 bases align to TRBD1. The germline V gene encodes CDR1 SGHRS and CDR2 YFSETQ. J lost 6 bases, V lost 0 bases, and 2 bases had no gene match. CDR3 length equals 14 residues. CDR3 nucleotide sequence: TGCGCCAGCAGCTTGGGACAGGGGGCCTCTGAAGCTTTCTTT. This translates into CASSLGQGASEAFF.

This sequence joins TRBV6-5 and TRBJ2-1; the D gene is possibly TRBD2 (6 bases). V shed 2 bases and J shed 4 bases, with 12 bases lying between them. The germline CDR1 and CDR2 sequences are MNHEY and SVGAGI. This CDR3 has 15 amino acids. The CDR3 DNA is TGTGCCAGCAGTTACGGGGACTCTCTTTACAATGAGCAGTTCTTC. It codes for CASSYGDSLYNEQFF.

This sequence joins TRBV19 and TRBJ1-1; the D gene is possibly TRBD1 (5 bases). The germline V and J ends were trimmed by 7 bases and 2 bases, with 14 bases remaining between them. The CDR3 is 14 residues long. The germline CDR1 and CDR2 sequences are LNHDA and SQIVND (reference sequence). The CDR3 DNA follows: TGTGCCAGTATGAAGGACACCATTAACACTGAAGCTTTCTTT. Its translation: CASMKDTINTEAFF. Drawing the rest from reference TRBV19 and TRBJ1-1, the complete variable domain is DGGITQSPKYLFRKEGQNVTLSCEQNLNHDAMYWYRQDPGQGLRLIYYSQIVNDFQKGDIAEGYSVSREKKESFPLTVTSAQKNPTAFYLCASMKDTINTEAFFGQGTRLTVV.

V and J are TRBV7-8 and TRBJ1-5, with D tentatively TRBD1 (6 bases). With 4 bases removed from V and 0 bases from J, the gap between germline ends came to 19 bases. CDR1 and CDR2 from the germline V gene are SGHVS and FQNEAQ. This CDR3 contains 18 residues. DNA of the CDR3: TGTGCCAGCAGCTCTGCCTGGACGAGGGGGTTTAGCAATCAGCCCCAGCATTTT. It yields the protein CASSSAWTRGFSNQPQHF.

The V and J genes are TRBV6-5 and TRBJ2-7, with TRBD1 as a possible D gene (5 bases). Germline V gene lookup returns CDR1 MNHEY and CDR2 SVGAGI. V was clipped by 0 bases and J by 3 bases, with 12 bases between them. CDR3 size: 15 residues. CDR3 sequence: CASSYSSGAVYEQYF. The CDR3 DNA reads TGTGCCAGCAGTTACTCGTCTGGGGCAGTCTACGAGCAGTACTTC.

The CDR3 coding sequence is TGTGCCAGCAGCCAAGACTTATCGGAGTACTACGAGCAGTACTTC. Its translation is CASSQDLSEYYEQYF. This chain links TRBV3-1 (or the pseudogene TRBV3-2) with TRBJ2-7; D not certain. CDR1 and CDR2 (germline): LGHDT, YNNKEL (reference sequence). This CDR3 comprises 15 residues. Trimming stripped 0 bases from V and 3 bases from J, with 12 bases between.

This chain connects TRBV19 to TRBJ2-7; TRBD2 is a possible D gene (6 bases). Germline-derived CDR1 and CDR2 are LNHDA and SQIVND (reference sequence). V lost 3 bases to trimming and J lost 4 bases, with 7 bases between them. The CDR3 length is 12 residues. This chain's CDR3 is CASSMRGYEQYF. CDR3 DNA sequence: TGTGCCAGTAGTATGCGGGGTTACGAGCAGTACTTC.

This clone was seen once. This chain connects TRBV11-3 to TRBJ2-7; 7 nucleotides agree with TRBD2. J gave up 2 bases and V 6 bases, and 4 bases lay outside the gene matches. The CDR3 spans 13 residues. The germline V gene has CDR1 SGHNT and CDR2 YENEEA. The DNA of the CDR3 is TGTGCCAGCAGTCCTAGCGGTCCCTACGAGCAGTACTTC. Translation: CASSPSGPYEQYF.

V usage is TRBV4-2 and J usage is TRBJ2-7; 7 positions agree with TRBD2. The CDR3 extends over 15 amino acids. The ends lost 2 bases at V and 3 bases at J; junction bases unmatched: 7. Germline-derived CDR1 and CDR2 are LGHNA and YNFKEQ. The CDR3, as DNA: TGTGCCAGCAGCCAAACCGCCGGGACTAACTACGAGCAGTACTTC. It encodes CASSQTAGTNYEQYF.